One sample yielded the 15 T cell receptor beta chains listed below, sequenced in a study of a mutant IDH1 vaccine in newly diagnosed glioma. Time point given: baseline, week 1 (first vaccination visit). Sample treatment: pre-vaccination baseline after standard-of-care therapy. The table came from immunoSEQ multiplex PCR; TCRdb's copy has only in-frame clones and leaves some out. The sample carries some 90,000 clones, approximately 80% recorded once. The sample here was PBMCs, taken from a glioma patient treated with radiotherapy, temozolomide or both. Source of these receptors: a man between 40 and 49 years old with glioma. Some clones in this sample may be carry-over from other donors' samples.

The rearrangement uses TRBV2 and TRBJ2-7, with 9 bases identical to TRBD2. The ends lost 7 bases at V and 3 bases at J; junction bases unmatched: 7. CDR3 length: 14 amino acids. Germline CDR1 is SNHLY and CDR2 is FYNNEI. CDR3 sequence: CASNGGGAVYEQYF. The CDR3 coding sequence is TGTGCCAGCAACGGCGGGGGGGCCGTCTACGAGCAGTACTTC.

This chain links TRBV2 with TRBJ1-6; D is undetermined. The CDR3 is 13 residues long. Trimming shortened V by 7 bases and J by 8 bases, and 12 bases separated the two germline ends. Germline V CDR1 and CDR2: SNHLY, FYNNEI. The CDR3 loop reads CASTDLVHSPLHF. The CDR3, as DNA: TGTGCCAGCACCGACCTCGTCCATTCACCCCTCCACTTT.

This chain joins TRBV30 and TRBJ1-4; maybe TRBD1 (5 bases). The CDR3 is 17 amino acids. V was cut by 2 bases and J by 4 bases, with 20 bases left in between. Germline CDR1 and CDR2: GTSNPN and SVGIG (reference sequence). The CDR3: CAWSNYPVGGINEKLFF. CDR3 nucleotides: TGTGCCTGGAGTAATTACCCAGTTGGGGGAATTAATGAAAAACTGTTTTTT.

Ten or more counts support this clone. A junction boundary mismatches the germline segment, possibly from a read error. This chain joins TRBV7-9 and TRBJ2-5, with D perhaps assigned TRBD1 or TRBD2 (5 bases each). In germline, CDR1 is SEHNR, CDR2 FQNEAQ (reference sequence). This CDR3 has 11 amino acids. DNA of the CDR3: TGTGCCAGCAGCACCCAAACCGGGACCAACTTC. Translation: CASSTQTGTNF.

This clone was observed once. The CDR3 sequence: CASTPRRGTEAFF. The CDR3, as DNA: TGTGCCAGCACCCCCCGGAGGGGCACTGAAGCTTTCTTT. V gene TRBV7-2 combines with J gene TRBJ1-1, with D perhaps TRBD1 (5 bases). V was cut by 7 bases and J by 4 bases, with 13 bases left in between. Germline values: CDR1 SGHTA, CDR2 FQGNSA. This CDR3 spans 13 amino acids.

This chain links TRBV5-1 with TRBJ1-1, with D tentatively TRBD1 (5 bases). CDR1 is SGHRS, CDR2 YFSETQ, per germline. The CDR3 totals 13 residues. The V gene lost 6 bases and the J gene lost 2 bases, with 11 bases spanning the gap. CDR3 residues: CASKQDVNTEAFF. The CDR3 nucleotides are TGCGCCAGCAAACAGGACGTCAACACTGAAGCTTTCTTT.

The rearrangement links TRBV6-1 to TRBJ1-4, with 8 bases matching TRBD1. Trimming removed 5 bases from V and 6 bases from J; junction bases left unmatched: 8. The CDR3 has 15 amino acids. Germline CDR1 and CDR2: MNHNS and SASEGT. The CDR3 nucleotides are TGTGCCAGCAGTTCAACAGGGGGTATCGATGAAAAACTGTTTTTT. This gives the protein CASSSTGGIDEKLFF.

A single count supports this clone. The CDR3: CASSEARGYRSYEQYF. CDR3 nucleotide sequence: TGTGCCAGCAGTGAAGCGCGGGGCTACCGGTCCTACGAGCAGTACTTC. The V gene is TRBV6-1, the J gene TRBJ2-7, with D possibly being TRBD2 (6 bases). V was cut by 0 bases and J by 1 base, with 13 bases left in between. CDR3 length equals 16 residues. Germline V lookup: CDR1 MNHNS, CDR2 SASEGT.

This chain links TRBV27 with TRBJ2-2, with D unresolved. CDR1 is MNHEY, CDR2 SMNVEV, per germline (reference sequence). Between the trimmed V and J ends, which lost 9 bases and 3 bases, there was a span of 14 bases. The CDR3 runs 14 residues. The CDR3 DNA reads TGTGCCAGTGGGTCGCCAGGTGACACCGGGGAGCTGTTTTTT. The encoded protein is CASGSPGDTGELFF.

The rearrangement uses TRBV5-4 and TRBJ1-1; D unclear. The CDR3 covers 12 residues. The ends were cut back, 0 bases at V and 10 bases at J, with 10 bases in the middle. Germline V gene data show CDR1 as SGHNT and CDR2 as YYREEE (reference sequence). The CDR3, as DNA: TGTGCCAGCAGCTTGGATATGTTTGTAGCTTTCTTT. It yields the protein CASSLDMFVAFF.

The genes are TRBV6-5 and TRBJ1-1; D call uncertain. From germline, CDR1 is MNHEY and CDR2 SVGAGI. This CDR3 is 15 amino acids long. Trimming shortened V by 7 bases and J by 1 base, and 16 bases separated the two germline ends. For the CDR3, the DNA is TGTGCCAGCACCCCCGGCGGAGCGGGGAACACTGAAGCTTTCTTT. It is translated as CASTPGGAGNTEAFF.

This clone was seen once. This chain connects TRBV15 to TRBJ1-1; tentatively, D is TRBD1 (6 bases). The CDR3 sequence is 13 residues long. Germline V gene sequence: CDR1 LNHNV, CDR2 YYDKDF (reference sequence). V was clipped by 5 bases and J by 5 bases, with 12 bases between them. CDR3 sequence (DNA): TGTGCCACCAGCGAGCAAAGGGGGACTGAAGCTTTCTTT. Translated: CATSEQRGTEAFF.

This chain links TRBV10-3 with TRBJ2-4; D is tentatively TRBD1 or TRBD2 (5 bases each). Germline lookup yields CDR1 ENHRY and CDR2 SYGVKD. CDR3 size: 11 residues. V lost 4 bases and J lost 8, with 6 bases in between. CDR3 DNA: TGTGCCATCAGTGTGGGGGACATTCAGTACTTC. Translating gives CAISVGDIQYF.

The CDR3 loop reads CASSYSRGLGNTIYF. DNA of the CDR3: TGTGCCAGCAGTTACTCGAGGGGGCTTGGAAACACCATATATTTT. The rearrangement joins TRBV6-5 to TRBJ1-3; 7 positions agree with TRBD1. This CDR3 comprises 15 residues. Germline CDR1 is MNHEY and CDR2 is SVGAGI. V gave up 0 bases and J gave up 3 bases; unmatched junction bases: 2.

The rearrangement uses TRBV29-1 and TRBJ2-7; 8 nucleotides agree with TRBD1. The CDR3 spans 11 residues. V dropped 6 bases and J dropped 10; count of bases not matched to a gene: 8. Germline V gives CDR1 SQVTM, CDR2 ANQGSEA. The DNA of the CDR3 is TGCAGCGTAAGGACAGGGACGTACCAGTACTTC. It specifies CSVRTGTYQYF.